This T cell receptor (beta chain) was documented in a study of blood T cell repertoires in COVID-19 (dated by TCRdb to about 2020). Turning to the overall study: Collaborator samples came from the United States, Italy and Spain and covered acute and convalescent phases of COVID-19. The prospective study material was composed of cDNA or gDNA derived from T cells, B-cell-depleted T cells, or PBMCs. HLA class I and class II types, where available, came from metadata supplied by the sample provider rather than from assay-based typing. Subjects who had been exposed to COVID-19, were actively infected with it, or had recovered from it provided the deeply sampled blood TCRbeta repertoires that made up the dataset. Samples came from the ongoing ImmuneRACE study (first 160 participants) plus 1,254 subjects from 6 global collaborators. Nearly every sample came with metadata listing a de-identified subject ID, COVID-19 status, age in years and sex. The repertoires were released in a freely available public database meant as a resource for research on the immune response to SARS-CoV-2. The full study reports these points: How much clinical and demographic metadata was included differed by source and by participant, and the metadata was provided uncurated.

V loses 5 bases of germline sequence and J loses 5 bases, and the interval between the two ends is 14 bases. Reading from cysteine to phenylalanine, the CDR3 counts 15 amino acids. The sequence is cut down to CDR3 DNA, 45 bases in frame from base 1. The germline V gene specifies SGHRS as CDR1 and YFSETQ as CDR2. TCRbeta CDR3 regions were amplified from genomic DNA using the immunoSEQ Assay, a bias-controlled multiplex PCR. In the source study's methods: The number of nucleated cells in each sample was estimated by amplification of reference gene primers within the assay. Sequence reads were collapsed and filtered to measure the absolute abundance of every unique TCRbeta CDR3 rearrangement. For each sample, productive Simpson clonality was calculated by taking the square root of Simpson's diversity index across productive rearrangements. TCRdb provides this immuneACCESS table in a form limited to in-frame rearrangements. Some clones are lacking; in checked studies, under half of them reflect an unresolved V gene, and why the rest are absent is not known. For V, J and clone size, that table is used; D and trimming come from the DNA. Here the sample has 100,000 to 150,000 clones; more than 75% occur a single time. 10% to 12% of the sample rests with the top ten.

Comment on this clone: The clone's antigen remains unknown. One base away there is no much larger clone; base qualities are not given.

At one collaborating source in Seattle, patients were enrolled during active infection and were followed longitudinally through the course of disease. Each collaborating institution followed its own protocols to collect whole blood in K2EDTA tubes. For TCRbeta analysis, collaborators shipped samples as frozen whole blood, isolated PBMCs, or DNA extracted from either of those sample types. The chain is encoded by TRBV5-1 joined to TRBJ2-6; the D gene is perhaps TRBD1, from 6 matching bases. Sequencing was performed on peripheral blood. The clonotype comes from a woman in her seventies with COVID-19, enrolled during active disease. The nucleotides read TGCGCCAGCAGTAGTACAGGGTCCCGGGCCAACGTCCTGACTTTC. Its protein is CASSSTGSRANVLTF.